This T cell receptor beta chain was recovered during a study of blood T cell repertoires in COVID-19. Clones were sequenced by immunoSEQ multiplex PCR, and TCRdb holds only the in-frame ones, with some missing. The sample contains over 350,000 clones, 86% of which appear only once. CDR1 GTSNPN and CDR2 SVGIG come from the germline V gene (reference sequence). This CDR3 comprises 16 residues. V was pared by 3 bases and J by 5 bases, with 12 bases of the junction left unmatched. The V and J genes are TRBV30 and TRBJ2-7, with 11 nucleotides matching TRBD1. Sequencing input: peripheral blood. The receptor comes from a woman aged 25-40 years with active or convalescent COVID-19. The CDR3 DNA sequence: TGTGCCTGGAGGTCCGGGACAGGGGGTTGGTGGGACGAGCAGTACTTC. Amino acid sequence: CAWRSGTGGWWDEQYF.